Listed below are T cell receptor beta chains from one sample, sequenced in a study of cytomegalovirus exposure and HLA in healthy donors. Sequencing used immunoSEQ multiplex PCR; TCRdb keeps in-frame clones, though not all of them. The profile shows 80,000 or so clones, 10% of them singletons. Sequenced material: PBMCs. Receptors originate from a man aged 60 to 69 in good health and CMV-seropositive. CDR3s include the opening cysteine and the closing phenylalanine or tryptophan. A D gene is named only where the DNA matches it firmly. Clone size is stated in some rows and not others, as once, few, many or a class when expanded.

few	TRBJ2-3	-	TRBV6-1	TGTGCCTCATTCAATCTGTTGGGCTCGCAGTATTTT	CASFNLLGSQYF
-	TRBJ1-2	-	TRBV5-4	TGTGCCAGCAGAATCGGACAGCCAGTAAACTATGGCTACACCTTC	CASRIGQPVNYGYTF
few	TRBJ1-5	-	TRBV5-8	TGTGCCAGCAGCCCGTCCCTCGAGGGCAATCAGCCCCAGCATTTT	CASSPSLEGNQPQHF
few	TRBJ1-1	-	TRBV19	TGTGCCAGTAGCCGCAGGGGCATGAACACTGAAGCTTTCTTT	CASSRRGMNTEAFF
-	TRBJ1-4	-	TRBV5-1	TGCGCCAGCAGCTCAGATCCCAATGAAAAACTGTTTTTT	CASSSDPNEKLFF
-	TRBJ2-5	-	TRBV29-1	TGCAGCGTTGACAGGGGTCCCGAGACCCAGTACTTC	CSVDRGPETQYF
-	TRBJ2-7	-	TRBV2	TGTGCCAGCAGTCCGGTGAAGCAGGCCAGCTCCTACGAGCAGTACTTC	CASSPVKQASSYEQYF
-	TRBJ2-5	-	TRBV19	TGTGCCAGTAGTACAGGGTTTCGGGCAGAGACCCAGTACTTC	CASSTGFRAETQYF
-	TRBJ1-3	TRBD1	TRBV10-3	TGTGCCATCAGTGCCGACAGGGTGTCTGGAAACACCATATATTTT	CAISADRVSGNTIYF
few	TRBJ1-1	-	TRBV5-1	TGCGCCAGCAGATTGGTTGCAGGGAACACTGAAGCTTTCTTT	CASRLVAGNTEAFF
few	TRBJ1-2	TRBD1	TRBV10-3	TGTGCCATCAGTACCGGGACAGGGGGGTCCTATGGCTACACCTTC	CAISTGTGGSYGYTF
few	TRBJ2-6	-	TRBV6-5	TGTGCCAGCAGACCTCAGGGGTCTGGGGCCAACGTCCTGACTTTC	CASRPQGSGANVLTF
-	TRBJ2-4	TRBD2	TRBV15	TGTGCCACCAGCAGACCCGCGGGAGTACTAGCCAAAAACATTCAGTACTTC	CATSRPAGVLAKNIQYF
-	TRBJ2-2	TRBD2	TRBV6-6	TGTGCCAGCAGTTACGGGACTAGTGGGAGCGGGGAGCTGTTTTTT	CASSYGTSGSGELFF
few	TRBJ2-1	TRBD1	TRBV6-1	TGTGCCAGCAGTGGGACAGGTTCAGGCGAGCAGTTCTTC	CASSGTGSGEQFF
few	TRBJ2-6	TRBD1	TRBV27	TGTGCCAGCAGAGAAGCCGGGACAGGGATCTCTGGGGCCAACGTCCTGACTTTC	CASREAGTGISGANVLTF
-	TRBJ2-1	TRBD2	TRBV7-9	TGTGCCAGCAGCCCCCGACTAGCGGAGCTTTACAATGAGCAGTTCTTC	CASSPRLAELYNEQFF
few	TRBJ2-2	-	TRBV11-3	TGTGCCAGCAGCGAAACCAGGTCCGGGGAGCTGTTTTTT	CASSETRSGELFF
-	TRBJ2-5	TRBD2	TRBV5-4	TGTGCCAGCAGTTTTAAATTCGGGGGGCAAGAGACCCAGTACTTC	CASSFKFGGQETQYF
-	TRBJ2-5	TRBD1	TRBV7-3	TGTGCCAGCAGCCAGGGGGCAGGCCACCAAGAGACCCAGTACTTC	CASSQGAGHQETQYF
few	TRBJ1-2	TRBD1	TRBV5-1	TGCGCCAGCGCAGGGGGCCTTGACTATGGCTACACCTTC	CASAGGLDYGYTF
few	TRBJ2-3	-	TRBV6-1	TGTGCCAGCACAAAAGGGGATGGCACAGATACGCAGTATTTT	CASTKGDGTDTQYF
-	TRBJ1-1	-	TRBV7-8	TGTGCCAGCAGACTTCAACTGAACACTGAAGCTTTCTTT	CASRLQLNTEAFF
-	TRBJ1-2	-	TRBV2	TGTGCCAGCAGTGAAGCGTGGGCCGGGACATCGTCTGGCTACACCTTC	CASSEAWAGTSSGYTF
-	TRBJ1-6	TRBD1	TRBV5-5	TGTGCCAGCAGCTTGGATGGACAGGGGGCCCTCTCACCCCTCCACTTT	CASSLDGQGALSPLHF
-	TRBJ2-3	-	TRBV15	TGTGCCACCAGCAGAGAGGGACTCTCGCTAGATACGCAGTATTTT	CATSREGLSLDTQYF
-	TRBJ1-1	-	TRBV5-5	TGTGCCAGCAGCTTGGGGCCGAACACTGAAGCTTTCTTT	CASSLGPNTEAFF
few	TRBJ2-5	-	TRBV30	TGTGCCTTTGCGGGGGCCCAAGAGACCCAGTACTTC	CAFAGAQETQYF
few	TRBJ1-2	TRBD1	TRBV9	TGTGCCAGCAGCGTCCCCGACAGGGCTAACTATGGCTACACCTTC	CASSVPDRANYGYTF
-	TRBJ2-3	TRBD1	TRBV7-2	TGTGCCAGCAGCTTTTGGGACAGGAATCAAGATACGCAGTATTTT	CASSFWDRNQDTQYF
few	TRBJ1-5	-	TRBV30	TGTGCCTGGAGTGGTTCTGTTAGCAATCAGCCCCAGCATTTT	CAWSGSVSNQPQHF
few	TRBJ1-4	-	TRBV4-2	TGTGCCAGCAGCGGACGCGGGGGATCGTTTTTT	CASSGRGGSFF
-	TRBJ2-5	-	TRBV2	TGTGCCAGCAGCAAGGGGCGATTGGAGGAGACCCAGTACTTC	CASSKGRLEETQYF
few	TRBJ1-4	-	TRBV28	TGTGCCAGCAGTCCCGCCGGCTGGGAGGGTAATGAAAAACTGTTTTTT	CASSPAGWEGNEKLFF
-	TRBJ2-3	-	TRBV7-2	TGTGCCAGCAGCTTCGGATTCTCGGGAGATACGCAGTATTTT	CASSFGFSGDTQYF
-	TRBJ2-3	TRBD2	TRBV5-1	TGCGCCAGCAGCTTCACGCGGGGGGACACAGATACGCAGTATTTT	CASSFTRGDTDTQYF
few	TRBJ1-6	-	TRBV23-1	TGCGCCAGCAGTCGGGGGGCCTATAATTCACCCCTCCACTTT	CASSRGAYNSPLHF
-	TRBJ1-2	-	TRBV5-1	TGCGCCAGCAGCTTGTACAGGGACTATGGCTACACCTTC	CASSLYRDYGYTF
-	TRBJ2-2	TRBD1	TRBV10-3	TGTGCCACTAGCCGGGACAGGGGGTCCGGGGAGCTGTTTTTT	CATSRDRGSGELFF
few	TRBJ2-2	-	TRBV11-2	TGTGCCAGCAGCTTAGATCCCGGGTACACCGGGGAGCTGTTTTTT	CASSLDPGYTGELFF
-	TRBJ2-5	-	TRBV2	TGTGCCAGCAAGGGAGAAGGAGAGACCCAGTACTTC	CASKGEGETQYF
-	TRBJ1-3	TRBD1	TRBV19	TGTGCCGGCGAGGGGGCCGGAAACACCATATATTTT	CAGEGAGNTIYF
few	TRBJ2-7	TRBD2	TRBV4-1	TGCGCCAGCAGCCCGGGACTAGCGGGAGGTGGGGGTTACGAGCAGTACTTC	CASSPGLAGGGGYEQYF